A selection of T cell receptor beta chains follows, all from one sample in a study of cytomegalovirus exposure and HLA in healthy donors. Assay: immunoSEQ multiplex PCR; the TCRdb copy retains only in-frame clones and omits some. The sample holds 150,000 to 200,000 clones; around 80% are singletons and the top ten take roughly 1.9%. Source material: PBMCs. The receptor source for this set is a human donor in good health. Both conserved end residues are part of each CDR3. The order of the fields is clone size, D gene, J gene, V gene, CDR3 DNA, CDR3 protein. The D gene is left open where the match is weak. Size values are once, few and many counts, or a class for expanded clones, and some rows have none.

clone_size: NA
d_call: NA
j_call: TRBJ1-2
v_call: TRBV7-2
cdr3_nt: TGTGCCAGCATCACGTACCCCGCGAGTTATGGCTACACCTTC
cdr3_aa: CASITYPASYGYTF

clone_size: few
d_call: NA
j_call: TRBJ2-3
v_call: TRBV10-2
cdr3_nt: TGCGCCAGCAGTCCTGTGGATACGCAGTATTTT
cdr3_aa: CASSPVDTQYF

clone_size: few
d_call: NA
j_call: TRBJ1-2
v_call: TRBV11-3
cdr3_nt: TGTGCCAGCAGCTCACCTTCGGCAGGGAACTATGGCTACACCTTC
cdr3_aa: CASSSPSAGNYGYTF

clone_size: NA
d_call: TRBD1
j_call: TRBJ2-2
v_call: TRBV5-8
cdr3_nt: TGTGCCAGCAGCTGGGACAGAAACACCGGGGAGCTGTTTTTT
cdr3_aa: CASSWDRNTGELFF

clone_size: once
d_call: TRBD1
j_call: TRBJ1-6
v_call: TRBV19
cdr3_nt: TGTGCCAGTAGCCTACCGGGACAGGGGGCGCGCAGAAGGCACTTT
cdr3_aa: CASSLPGQGARRRHF

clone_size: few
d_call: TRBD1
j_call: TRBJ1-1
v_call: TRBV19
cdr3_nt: TGTGCCAGTAGTGATGTGACAGGGGGAGACACTGAAGCTTTCTTT
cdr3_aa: CASSDVTGGDTEAFF

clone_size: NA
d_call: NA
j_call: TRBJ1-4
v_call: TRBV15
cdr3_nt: TGTGCCACCAGCCCCGATTTATGGGCCGATGAAAAACTGTTTTTT
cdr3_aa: CATSPDLWADEKLFF

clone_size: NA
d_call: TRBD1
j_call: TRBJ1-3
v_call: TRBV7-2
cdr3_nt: TGTGCCAGCAGCCCACGACAGGGGGCTGCTGGAAACACCATATATTTT
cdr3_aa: CASSPRQGAAGNTIYF

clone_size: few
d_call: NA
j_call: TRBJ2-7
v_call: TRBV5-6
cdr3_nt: TGTGCCAGCAGCTTGATACAGGATAACTCCTACGAGCAGTACTTC
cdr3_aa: CASSLIQDNSYEQYF

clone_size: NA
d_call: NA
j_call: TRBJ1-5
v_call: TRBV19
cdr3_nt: TGTGCCAGTAGTATGCCCGGGTATAGCAATCAGCCCCAGCATTTT
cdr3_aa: CASSMPGYSNQPQHF

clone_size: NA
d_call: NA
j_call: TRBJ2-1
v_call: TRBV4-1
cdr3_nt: TGCGCCAGCACCTCCGGAGGGGACTTTAACAATGAGCAGTTCTTC
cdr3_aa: CASTSGGDFNNEQFF

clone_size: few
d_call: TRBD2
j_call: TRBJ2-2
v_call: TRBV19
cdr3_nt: TGTGCCAGCAGGCGCGGGGGGATTTTCGCCGGGGAGCTGTTTTTT
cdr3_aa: CASRRGGIFAGELFF

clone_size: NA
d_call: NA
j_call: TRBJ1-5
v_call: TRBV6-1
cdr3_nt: TGTGCCAGCAGTGTAGAGACAGTCAGTCAGCCCCAGCATTTT
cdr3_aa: CASSVETVSQPQHF

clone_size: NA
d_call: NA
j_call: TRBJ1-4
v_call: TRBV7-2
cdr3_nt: TGTGCCAGCAGCTTTTCAGGGAATGAAAAACTGTTTTTT
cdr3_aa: CASSFSGNEKLFF

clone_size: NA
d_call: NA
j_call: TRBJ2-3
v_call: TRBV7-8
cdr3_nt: TGTGCCAGCAGCCCGAGGAGGGTATCCACAGATACGCAGTATTTT
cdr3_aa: CASSPRRVSTDTQYF

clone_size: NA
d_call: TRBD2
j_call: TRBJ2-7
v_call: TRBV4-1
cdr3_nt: TGCGCCAGCAGCCCCGGTCCGGGACTAGCGGGTAAGAGCTCCTACGAGCAGTACTTC
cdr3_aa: CASSPGPGLAGKSSYEQYF

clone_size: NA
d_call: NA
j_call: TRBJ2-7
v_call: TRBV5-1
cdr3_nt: TGCGCCAGCAGCTTAACGACAGCTACCATCCTCTACGAGCAGTACTTC
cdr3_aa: CASSLTTATILYEQYF

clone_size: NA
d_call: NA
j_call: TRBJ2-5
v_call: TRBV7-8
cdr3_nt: TGTGCCAGCAGCAATTTTGACAGCCAAGAGACCCAGTACTTC
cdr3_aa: CASSNFDSQETQYF